The 16 T cell receptor beta chains given below trace back to one sample, sequenced in a study of cytomegalovirus exposure and HLA in healthy donors. PCR primers comprised 60 Vbeta and 13 Jbeta primers. The data were produced by immunoSEQ multiplex PCR, yet TCRdb's version contains in-frame clones alone and is incomplete. This sample has 85,000 to 120,000 clones; around 77% occur once, and the top ten carry roughly 9.6%. The sequenced material came from PBMCs. The source is a male donor in good health and CMV-seropositive.

Only a few counts were recorded for this clone. The chain combines TRBV20-1 with TRBJ1-2, with unresolved D. Trimming pared 6 bases from V and 6 bases from J, leaving 11 bases between. Germline V gene sequence: CDR1 DFQATT, CDR2 SNEGSKA (reference sequence). The CDR3 covers 11 residues. CDR3: CSAAQNDGYTF. The CDR3, as DNA: TGCAGTGCGGCCCAAAACGATGGCTACACCTTC.

The V and J genes are TRBV9 and TRBJ2-7, with 9 bases that match TRBD2. V shed 4 bases, J shed 5 bases, and the junction held 7 bases outside the gene matches. The CDR3 is made up of 14 amino acids. CDR1 and CDR2 from the germline V gene are SGDLS and YYNGEE. CDR3 residues: CASSLLPSGDEQYF. The CDR3 DNA sequence: TGTGCCAGCAGCCTCCTTCCTAGCGGGGACGAGCAGTACTTC.

The CDR3 region is CASSLLGREQYF. As DNA, the CDR3 is TGTGCCAGCAGTTTATTAGGGAGGGAGCAGTACTTC. V is TRBV28 and J is TRBJ2-7; TRBD2 is a possible D gene (6 bases). Germline V gives CDR1 MDHEN, CDR2 SYDVKM. The CDR3 consists of 12 residues. V dropped 1 base and J dropped 7 bases, with 8 bases sitting between them. Full variable domain (rest looked up from reference TRBV28 and TRBJ2-7): DVKVTQSSRYLVKRTGEKVFLECVQDMDHENMFWYRQDPGLGLRLIYFSYDVKMKEKGDIPEGYSVSREKKERFSLILESASTNQTSMYLCASSLLGREQYFGPGTRLTVT.

This clone was seen only once. This chain links TRBV5-1 with TRBJ2-1, with TRBD2 identical over 12 bases. Per the germline V gene, CDR1 is SGHRS and CDR2 is YFSETQ. V was clipped by 4 bases and J by 14 bases; unmatched bases: 19. CDR3 length: 17 residues. In DNA, the CDR3 is TGCGCCAGCAGCGACGACGGGAGGACTAGCGGGGAGTGGAAGAAGTTCTTC. Translating it yields CASSDDGRTSGEWKKFF.

The chain combines TRBV10-3 with TRBJ2-2, with D maybe TRBD1 (5 bases). V lost 2 bases to trimming and J lost 6 bases, with 7 bases between them. The germline CDR1 and CDR2 sequences are ENHRY and SYGVKD. The CDR3 runs to 13 residues. CDR3 protein: CAISELRAGELFF. The DNA for the CDR3 is TGTGCCATCAGTGAGCTCAGGGCCGGGGAGCTGTTTTTT.

The V and J genes are TRBV21-1 and TRBJ2-2; TRBD2 is taken as the D call from the table, unchecked against the DNA. TRBV21-1 is shown as a pseudogene. This CDR3 spans 19 amino acids. The CDR3 sequence: CASSKAPGVAGGPAGELFF. The DNA for the CDR3 is TGTGCCAGCAGCAAGGCCCCGGGGGTAGCGGGAGGGCCCGCCGGGGAGCTGTTTTTT.

The V gene is TRBV11-2, the J gene TRBJ2-4; 9 bases fit TRBD2. Per germline, CDR1 SGHAT and CDR2 FQNNGV. The CDR3 spans 15 residues. Trimming at V came to 7 bases and at J to 1 base, leaving 5 bases not matched to a gene. CDR3 residues: CASTTSGLAKNIQYF. The CDR3 coding sequence is TGTGCCAGCACGACTAGCGGCCTTGCCAAAAACATTCAGTACTTC.

This clone has only one observation. The genes are TRBV11-2 and TRBJ2-7, with TRBD2 matching over 15 bases. J gave up 3 bases and V 2 bases, and 2 bases lay outside the gene matches. The germline V gene encodes CDR1 SGHAT and CDR2 FQNNGV. The CDR3 length is 16 residues. In DNA, the CDR3 is TGTGCCAGCAGCTTATTGGGACTAGCGGGAGGCTACGAGCAGTACTTC. Translating it yields CASSLLGLAGGYEQYF.

The chain joins TRBV11-2 to TRBJ1-5; 10 positions match TRBD1. J gave up 6 bases and V 5 bases, and 7 bases lay outside the gene matches. The length of the CDR3 is 15 residues. Germline V gene lookup returns CDR1 SGHAT and CDR2 FQNNGV. In DNA, the CDR3 is TGTGCCAGCAGCCCATCCGGGACAGGGGCTCAGCCCCAGCATTTT. Amino acids: CASSPSGTGAQPQHF.

J is TRBJ2-1 and V is TRBV27; 14 nucleotides agree with TRBD2. V gave up 6 bases and J gave up 4 bases; unmatched junction bases: 5. Looked up from germline, CDR1 is MNHEY and CDR2 is SMNVEV (reference sequence). The CDR3 runs 16 residues. The CDR3 DNA is TGTGCCAGCAGCCCAGGGACTAGCGGGAGATACAATGAGCAGTTCTTC. It is translated as CASSPGTSGRYNEQFF.

This chain links TRBV18 with TRBJ1-2; no clear D gene. Trimming took off 5 bases at V and 1 base at J, with 8 bases between the two ends. The CDR3 has 13 amino acids. Germline V gene lookup returns CDR1 KGHSH and CDR2 LQKENI. CDR3 loop: CASSAGDNYGYTF. The CDR3 DNA reads as TGTGCCAGCTCAGCCGGGGATAACTATGGCTACACCTTC.

This clone was seen once. The J gene is TRBJ2-1, the V gene TRBV7-9; TRBD2 aligns across 14 bases. This CDR3 spans 15 amino acids. The germline V gene encodes CDR1 SEHNR and CDR2 FQNEAQ (reference sequence). J was trimmed by 9 bases and V by 5 bases; bases with no gene match: 6. CDR3 amino acids: CASSPGLAGVSEQFF. The CDR3 DNA reads TGTGCCAGCAGCCCGGGACTAGCGGGAGTGAGTGAGCAGTTCTTC.

The chain carries TRBV5-1 and TRBJ2-1, with D tentatively TRBD1 (6 bases). The CDR3 runs to 14 residues. V was pared by 4 bases and J by 3 bases, with 11 bases between. CDR1 SGHRS and CDR2 YFSETQ come from the germline V gene. The CDR3 reads CASSLGQNYNEQFF. CDR3 nucleotides: TGCGCCAGCAGCCTAGGACAGAACTACAATGAGCAGTTCTTC.

The chain uses TRBV5-1 and TRBJ2-1; D is unclear. Germline lookup yields CDR1 SGHRS and CDR2 YFSETQ. V lost 7 bases, J lost 6 bases, and 17 bases lay in between. The CDR3 runs 14 residues. In DNA, the CDR3 is TGCGCCAGCGGCTACAACCTCTTTGGCAATGAGCAGTTCTTC. Its protein product is CASGYNLFGNEQFF.

The chain has TRBV18 and TRBJ1-5, with 7 nucleotides matching TRBD1. In germline, CDR1 is KGHSH, CDR2 LQKENI. Losses at the gene ends were 6 bases for V and 7 bases for J; bases not matched to a gene: 6. CDR3 length equals 13 residues. CDR3 sequence (DNA): TGTGCCAGCTCGGTCGACAGGGACCAGCCCCAGCATTTT. As protein: CASSVDRDQPQHF.

The V call is TRBV5-4, the J call TRBJ2-1; 8 nucleotides agree with TRBD1. CDR1 and CDR2 from the germline V gene are SGHNT and YYREEE (reference sequence). The CDR3 length is 15 residues. The V and J ends lost 5 bases and 1 base, in that order; junction bases with no gene match: 5. CDR3 DNA sequence: TGTGCCAGCAGACGGACAGGGAGGTCCTACAATGAGCAGTTCTTC. Translating gives CASRRTGRSYNEQFF.